This entry features one TCR beta chain sequence. The antigen is unknown. The data are from a study of cytomegalovirus exposure and HLA in healthy donors. Whole-study findings and limits: Based on reports, TCR beta sequences accurately predicted HLA-A and HLA-B alleles for most subjects. Researchers reported that a few CMV-associated chains were confirmed in vitro as CMV antigen-specific. Earlier analysis yielded a pattern in which most TCR beta V segments were productive about 90% or about 30% of the time.

60 Vbeta and 13 Jbeta primers were used in PCR. The assay was immunoSEQ multiplex PCR, and TCRdb's table has in-frame clones only and misses some. The sample has around 120,000 clones; around two thirds are singletons. The donors gave bone marrow, and they were healthy. CDR3 length: 16 amino acids. Germline lookup yields CDR1 SGHDT and CDR2 YYEEEE. V lost 0 bases, J lost 7 bases, and 14 bases lay in between. The chain recombines TRBV5-6 with TRBJ1-6; D unclear. The sequence came from a man aged 50 to 59 in good health and CMV-seropositive. The sequencing input was PBMCs. The CDR3 is CASSLAAASENSPLHF. CDR3 sequence (DNA): TGTGCCAGCAGCTTGGCCGCTGCCAGCGAAAATTCACCCCTCCACTTT.